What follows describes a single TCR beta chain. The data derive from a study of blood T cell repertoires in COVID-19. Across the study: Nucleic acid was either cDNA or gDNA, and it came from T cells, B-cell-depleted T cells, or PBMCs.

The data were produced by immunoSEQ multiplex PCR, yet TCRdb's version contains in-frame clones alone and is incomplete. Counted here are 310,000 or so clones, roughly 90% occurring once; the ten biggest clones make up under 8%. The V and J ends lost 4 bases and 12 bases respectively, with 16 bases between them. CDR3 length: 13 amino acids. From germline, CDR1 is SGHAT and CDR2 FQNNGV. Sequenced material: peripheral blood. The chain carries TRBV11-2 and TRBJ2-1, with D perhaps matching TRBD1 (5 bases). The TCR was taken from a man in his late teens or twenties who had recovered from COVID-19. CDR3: CASSSQTEGMQFF. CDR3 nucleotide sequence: TGTGCCAGCAGCTCCCAGACAGAAGGGATGCAGTTCTTC.